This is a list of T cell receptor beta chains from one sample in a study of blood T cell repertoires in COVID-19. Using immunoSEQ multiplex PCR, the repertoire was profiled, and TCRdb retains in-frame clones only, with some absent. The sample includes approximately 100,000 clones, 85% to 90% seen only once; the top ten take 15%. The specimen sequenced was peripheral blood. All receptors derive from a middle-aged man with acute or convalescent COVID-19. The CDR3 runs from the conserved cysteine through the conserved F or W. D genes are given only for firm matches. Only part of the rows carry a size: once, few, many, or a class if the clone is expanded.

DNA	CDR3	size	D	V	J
TGCGCCAGCAGACCGGTCTTAACTAATGAAAAACTGTTTTTT	CASRPVLTNEKLFF	-	-	TRBV4-1	TRBJ1-4
TGTGCCAGCACAAGCGGGGGCGGGACCGATACGCAGTATTTT	CASTSGGGTDTQYF	-	TRBD2	TRBV6-5	TRBJ2-3
TGTGCCAGCAGCCCGGGCGGGAGACGGGTCTACTATGGCTACACCTTC	CASSPGGRRVYYGYTF	-	-	TRBV5-4	TRBJ1-2
TGTGCCAGCAGTTTAACAGGCTGGGGCTACACCTTC	CASSLTGWGYTF	-	-	TRBV28	TRBJ1-2
TGTGCCAGCAGTTTGGCAGGGGCGACCTACGAGCAGTACTTC	CASSLAGATYEQYF	once	-	TRBV28	TRBJ2-7
TGTGCCACCAGTGATTCCGGGACAGGGATCTACAATGAGCAGTTCTTC	CATSDSGTGIYNEQFF	-	TRBD1	TRBV24-1	TRBJ2-1
TGTGCCAGCAGCCGGTCCGGGACAGGGGGTTTACCCCTCCACTTT	CASSRSGTGGLPLHF	few	TRBD1	TRBV7-8	TRBJ1-6
TGTGCCAGCAGTAGGACAGACTTCTACGAGCAGTACTTC	CASSRTDFYEQYF	-	-	TRBV6-5	TRBJ2-7
TGTGCCAGCACCAATTTGGGCCGCTATGGCTACACCTTC	CASTNLGRYGYTF	-	-	TRBV2	TRBJ1-2
TGTGCCAGTAGTATCGGGACAGGGAGGGGAAAACTGTTTTTT	CASSIGTGRGKLFF	-	TRBD1	TRBV19	TRBJ1-4
TGTGCCAGCAGACCAGACAGGGACTCTTATAATTCACCCCTCCACTTT	CASRPDRDSYNSPLHF	-	TRBD1	TRBV7-9	TRBJ1-6
TGTGCCAGCACCAGGACTAGCTGGGAGACCCAGTACTTC	CASTRTSWETQYF	-	TRBD2	TRBV11-2	TRBJ2-5
TGTGCCAGCAGCCAAGGGCCCAGGGGCTACTATGGCTACACCTTC	CASSQGPRGYYGYTF	-	-	TRBV3-1/TRBV3-2	TRBJ1-2
TGCAGCGTCCGACAGGGGGCTAGCACAGATACGCAGTATTTT	CSVRQGASTDTQYF	-	TRBD1	TRBV29-1	TRBJ2-3
TGTGCCAGCAGCAGGGAGGTTGCAACTAATGAAAAACTGTTTTTT	CASSREVATNEKLFF	-	-	TRBV5-5	TRBJ1-4
TGCGCCAGCAGTCGTCTTAGCGGAAACTCCTACGAGCAGTACTTC	CASSRLSGNSYEQYF	few	-	TRBV4-1	TRBJ2-7
TGTGCCAGCAGCTTAGCGGGCACAGATAGCAATCAGCCCCAGCATTTT	CASSLAGTDSNQPQHF	-	-	TRBV7-6	TRBJ1-5
TGCAGCGTTGGGTGGACAGCCTCAAAAGAGACCCAGTACTTC	CSVGWTASKETQYF	-	-	TRBV29-1	TRBJ2-5
TGTGCCAGCAGCTGGCTAGCGGGAGGTGGTAATGAGCAGTTCTTC	CASSWLAGGGNEQFF	-	TRBD2	TRBV7-8	TRBJ2-1
TGTGCCTGCATTAGCGGGGGGCTTGCAAACTTC	CACISGGLANF	once	TRBD2	TRBV30	TRBJ2-5
TGTGCCAGCAGTGAAGCGGGGACAGGGGGTGGCTACACCTTC	CASSEAGTGGGYTF	few	TRBD1	TRBV2	TRBJ1-2
TGCGCCAGCAGTATAACAGGGGACTCTGGAAACACCATATATTTT	CASSITGDSGNTIYF	-	TRBD1	TRBV10-2	TRBJ1-3
TGTGCCTGGACTGACAGTTTCGGGCACGAGCAGTACTTC	CAWTDSFGHEQYF	-	-	TRBV30	TRBJ2-7
TGTGCCAGCAGCCCTGACAGGGTAGGCAATCAGCCCCAGCATTTT	CASSPDRVGNQPQHF	-	TRBD1	TRBV27	TRBJ1-5
TGTGCCAGCAGTGAAGCGCGGGGGAGGGTACTAGCCAAAAACATTCAGTACTTC	CASSEARGRVLAKNIQYF	-	TRBD2	TRBV6-1	TRBJ2-4
TGTGCCCGGTCCGGGGGGACCGGGAAAAACATTCAGTACTTC	CARSGGTGKNIQYF	few	TRBD2	TRBV30	TRBJ2-4
TGTGCCAGCAGGACTAGCGGGAGTAGTAATGAGCAGTTCTTC	CASRTSGSSNEQFF	-	TRBD2	TRBV2	TRBJ2-1
TGTGCCAGCAACCACGGGACAGAGAATTCACCCCTCCACTTT	CASNHGTENSPLHF	-	TRBD1	TRBV2	TRBJ1-6
TGTGCCATGGGTCTGACTAGCGGGAGGGAGCAGTTCTTC	CAMGLTSGREQFF	-	TRBD2	TRBV10-3	TRBJ2-1
TGTGCCAGCAGCCTCGGGACTAGCGGGAGGGCCAGGGATACGCAGTATTTT	CASSLGTSGRARDTQYF	-	TRBD2	TRBV9	TRBJ2-3
TGTGCCAGCAGCCAAGCGAGGACAGAGCAGGGAGAGACCCAGTACTTC	CASSQARTEQGETQYF	-	-	TRBV14	TRBJ2-5
TGTGCCAGCAGTGACCCCGGGACAGGGGTAGAGCAGTACTTC	CASSDPGTGVEQYF	-	TRBD1	TRBV6-1	TRBJ2-7
TGCGCCAGCAGCTTTGGCAGGATGAACACTGAAGCTTTCTTT	CASSFGRMNTEAFF	-	-	TRBV4-1	TRBJ1-1
TGTGCCAGCAGTTCTACGTTTCGAAGGGACAGGCGCTCTGGAAACACCATATATTTT	CASSSTFRRDRRSGNTIYF	once	TRBD1	TRBV11-3	TRBJ1-3
TGTGCCAGCAGCGCCGGGACAGCTAGCACAGATACGCAGTATTTT	CASSAGTASTDTQYF	-	TRBD1	TRBV9	TRBJ2-3
TGTGCCAGCAGTCAACCAGGGGGACAGCGACGATGGGAGCTGTTTTTT	CASSQPGGQRRWELFF	few	TRBD1	TRBV6-6	TRBJ2-2
TGTGCCACCAGTGACGGCGGGGCAGTTAATGAAAAACTGTTTTTT	CATSDGGAVNEKLFF	-	-	TRBV24-1	TRBJ1-4
TGTGCCAGCAGTCCCCAGGGGGCTAACTATGGCTACACCTTC	CASSPQGANYGYTF	-	TRBD1	TRBV27	TRBJ1-2
TGTGCCAGCAGTTTATTTCCGGGAGAGACCCAGTACTTC	CASSLFPGETQYF	-	-	TRBV27	TRBJ2-5
TGTGCCAGCAGTCAAAACCCGGGACAGGGGTCCGAGCAGTACTTC	CASSQNPGQGSEQYF	-	TRBD1	TRBV6-5	TRBJ2-7
TGTGCCAGCGTCGGAGGGACTAGCGGGAGTGGGGAGCTGTTTTTT	CASVGGTSGSGELFF	-	TRBD2	TRBV6-5	TRBJ2-2
TGTGCCAGCAGCCAATATAGAGATCAGCCCCAGCATTTT	CASSQYRDQPQHF	-	-	TRBV3-1/TRBV3-2	TRBJ1-5
TGTGCCAGCAAGCAGGTTCGGAATGAGCAGTTCTTC	CASKQVRNEQFF	few	-	TRBV28	TRBJ2-1
TGCGCCAGCAGTGAGTCGGGACTTATGGGAAACATTCAGTACTTC	CASSESGLMGNIQYF	once	-	TRBV10-1	TRBJ2-4
TGCGCCAGCACTCGAAGACCTTTAGCGGACTTGAGTCCCGATGAGCAGTTCTTC	CASTRRPLADLSPDEQFF	-	-	TRBV5-1	TRBJ2-1
TGTGCCAGCAGCGGTTCCGGGAGGGCACAAGAGACCCAGTACTTC	CASSGSGRAQETQYF	-	TRBD2	TRBV9	TRBJ2-5
TGTGCCAGTAGTCCCGATGGGGGGTGGGTTGAAGCTTTCTTT	CASSPDGGWVEAFF	-	-	TRBV19	TRBJ1-1
TGTGCCAGCAGTTACAGGAACAACTATGGCTACACCTTC	CASSYRNNYGYTF	-	-	TRBV12-3/TRBV12-4	TRBJ1-2
TGTGCCAGCACCATCGGACAGTTCACCGGGGAGCTGTTTTTT	CASTIGQFTGELFF	-	-	TRBV6-5	TRBJ2-2
TGTGCCACCAGGGGGCCGAGAGAGACCCAGTACTTC	CATRGPRETQYF	-	TRBD1	TRBV28	TRBJ2-5
TGTGCCAGCAGCTCACAGAACAGGGTTGGTGAGCAGTTCTTC	CASSSQNRVGEQFF	-	-	TRBV7-6	TRBJ2-1
TGTGCCAGCAACCACCCCGGACTAGCGGGGTACAATGAGCAGTTCTTC	CASNHPGLAGYNEQFF	once	TRBD2	TRBV4-2	TRBJ2-1
TGTGCCAGCAGCTTAGTTTCCCAGATGGGCAATCAGCCCCAGCATTTT	CASSLVSQMGNQPQHF	-	-	TRBV7-2	TRBJ1-5
TGCGCCAGCAGCCCTCCGGAGGCGGTGAATGAAAAACTGTTTTTT	CASSPPEAVNEKLFF	-	-	TRBV4-1	TRBJ1-4
TGTGCCAGTAGTATTGGGAGGGGCGCTTACGAGCAGTACTTC	CASSIGRGAYEQYF	-	TRBD2	TRBV19	TRBJ2-7
TGCGCCAGCAGCGAACGACCGATGACTAGCGGGAGGGCTGGCACCGGGGAGCTGTTTTTT	CASSERPMTSGRAGTGELFF	-	TRBD2	TRBV5-1	TRBJ2-2
TGTGCCAGCTCCCCCAGGGACTCCCGGAGAATAGAATACGAGCAGTACTTC	CASSPRDSRRIEYEQYF	-	-	TRBV18	TRBJ2-7
TGTGCCAGCAGGGATAGCGTTTCCCACGAGCAGTACTTC	CASRDSVSHEQYF	-	-	TRBV6-6	TRBJ2-7
TGTGCCAGTAGTCCCCAAGGGGCCTACGAGCAGTACTTC	CASSPQGAYEQYF	once	-	TRBV19	TRBJ2-7
TGTGCCAGCAGTGTCCAGGGGCTTGGCAATCAGCCCCAGCATTTT	CASSVQGLGNQPQHF	-	-	TRBV2	TRBJ1-5